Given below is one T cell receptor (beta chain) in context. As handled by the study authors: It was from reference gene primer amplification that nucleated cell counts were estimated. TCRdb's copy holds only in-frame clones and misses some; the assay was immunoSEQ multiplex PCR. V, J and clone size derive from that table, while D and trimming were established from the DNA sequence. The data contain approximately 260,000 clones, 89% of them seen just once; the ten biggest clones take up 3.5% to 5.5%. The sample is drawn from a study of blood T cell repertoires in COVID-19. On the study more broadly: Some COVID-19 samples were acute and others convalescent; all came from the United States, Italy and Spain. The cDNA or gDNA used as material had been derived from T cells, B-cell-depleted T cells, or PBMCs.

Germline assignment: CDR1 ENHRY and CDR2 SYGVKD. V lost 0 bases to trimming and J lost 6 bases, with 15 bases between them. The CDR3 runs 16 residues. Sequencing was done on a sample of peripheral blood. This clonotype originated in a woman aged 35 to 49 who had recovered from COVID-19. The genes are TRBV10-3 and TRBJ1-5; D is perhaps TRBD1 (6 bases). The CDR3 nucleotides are TGTGCCATCAGTGAGTCGGGTCAACAGGGTGTTCAGCCCCAGCATTTT. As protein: CAISESGQQGVQPQHF.